This T cell receptor beta chain appears in the sequencing data of a study of T cells in Graves' hyperthyroidism and ophthalmopathy. Patients with uncontrolled infections, other autoimmune diseases, pregnancy or lactation were excluded. From germline, CDR1 is SGHVS and CDR2 FQNEAQ. CDR3 length equals 13 residues. The junction had 2 bases not matched to a gene; V was cut back by 7 bases and J by 3 bases. What was amplified from RNA transcripts were TCR beta CDR3 regions. A set of HTBI primers served as the primers for a first-round RT-PCR of the TCR CDR3. TCRdb analysed the multiplex PCR reads with MiXCR anew, one entry per CDR3 protein. The data contain approximately 300,000 distinct CDR3 sequences, around a sixth of them singletons. Study-wide results and caveats: Ophthalmopathy, which appeared later, was predicted by the model a median around 6.5 months before onset. Peripheral blood also featured most of the thyroid clonotypes expanded above 0.001.

Only a few counts were recorded for this clonotype. The target antigen is unknown. Sequences were obtained from blood. This chain joins TRBV7-8 and TRBJ2-5; 10 nucleotides agree with TRBD1. The TCR sequence derives from a young man with Graves' hyperthyroidism. The CDR3 sequence: CASMGQGKETQYF. The CDR3 DNA sequence: TGTGCCAGCATGGGACAGGGGAAAGAGACCCAGTACTTC. Full variable domain (remainder filled in from reference TRBV7-8 and TRBJ2-5): GAGVSQSPRYKVAKRGQDVALRCDPISGHVSLFWYQQALGQGPEFLTYFQNEAQLDKSGLPSDRFFAERPEGSVSTLKIQRTQQEDSAVYLCASMGQGKETQYFGPGTRLLVL.